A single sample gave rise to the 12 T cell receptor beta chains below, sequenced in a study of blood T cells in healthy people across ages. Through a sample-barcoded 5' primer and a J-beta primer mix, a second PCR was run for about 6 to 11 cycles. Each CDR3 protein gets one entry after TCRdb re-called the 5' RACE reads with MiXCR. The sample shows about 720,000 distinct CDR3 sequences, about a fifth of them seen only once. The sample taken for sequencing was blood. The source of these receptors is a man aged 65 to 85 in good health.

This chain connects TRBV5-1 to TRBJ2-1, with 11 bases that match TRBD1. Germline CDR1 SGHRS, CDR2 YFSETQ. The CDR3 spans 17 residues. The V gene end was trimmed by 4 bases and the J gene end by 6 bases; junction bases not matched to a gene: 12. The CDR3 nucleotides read TGCGCCAGCAGCGTGATCGGATCCGGGACAGGGGGCAATGAGCAGTTCTTC. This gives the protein CASSVIGSGTGGNEQFF.

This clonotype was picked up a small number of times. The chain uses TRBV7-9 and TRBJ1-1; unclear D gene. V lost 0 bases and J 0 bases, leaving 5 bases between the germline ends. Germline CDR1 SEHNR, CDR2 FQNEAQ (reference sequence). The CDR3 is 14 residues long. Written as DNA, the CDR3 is TGTGCCAGCAGCTTAGCAATGATGAACACTGAAGCTTTCTTT. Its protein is CASSLAMMNTEAFF.

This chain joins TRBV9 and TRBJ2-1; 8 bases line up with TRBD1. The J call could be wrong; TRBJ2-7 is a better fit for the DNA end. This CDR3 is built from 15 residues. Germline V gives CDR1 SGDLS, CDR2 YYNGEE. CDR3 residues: CASSVEGQGFYEQYF. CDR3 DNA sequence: TGTGCCAGCAGCGTAGAAGGACAGGGCTTTTATGAGCAGTACTTC.

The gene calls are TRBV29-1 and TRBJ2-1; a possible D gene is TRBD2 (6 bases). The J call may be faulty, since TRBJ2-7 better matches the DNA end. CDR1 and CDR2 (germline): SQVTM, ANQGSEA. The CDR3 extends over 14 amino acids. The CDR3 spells CSVEDLRDGNEQYF. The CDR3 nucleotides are TGCAGCGTTGAAGACTTGCGGGACGGAAACGAGCAGTACTTC.

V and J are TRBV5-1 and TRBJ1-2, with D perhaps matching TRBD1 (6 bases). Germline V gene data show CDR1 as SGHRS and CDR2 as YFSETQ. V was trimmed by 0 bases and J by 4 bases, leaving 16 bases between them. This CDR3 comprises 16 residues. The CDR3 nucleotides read TGCGCCAGCAGCTTGGGGGACGGGGCCAGGGGCTATGGCTACACCTTC. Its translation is CASSLGDGARGYGYTF.

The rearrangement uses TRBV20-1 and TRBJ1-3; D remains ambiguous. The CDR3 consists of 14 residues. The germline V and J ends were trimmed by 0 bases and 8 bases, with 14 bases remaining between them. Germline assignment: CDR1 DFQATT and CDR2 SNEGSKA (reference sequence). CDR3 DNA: TGCAGTGCTAGAGATCAGGTCGGGAGGGACACCATATATTTT. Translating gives CSARDQVGRDTIYF.

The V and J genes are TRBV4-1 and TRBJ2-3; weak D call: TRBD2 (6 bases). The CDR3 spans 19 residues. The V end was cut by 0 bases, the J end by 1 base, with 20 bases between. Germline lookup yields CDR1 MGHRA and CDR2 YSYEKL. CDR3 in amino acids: CASSQEPDPGGSGTDTQYF. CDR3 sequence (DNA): TGCGCCAGCAGCCAAGAGCCGGACCCCGGGGGTTCGGGCACAGATACGCAGTATTTT.

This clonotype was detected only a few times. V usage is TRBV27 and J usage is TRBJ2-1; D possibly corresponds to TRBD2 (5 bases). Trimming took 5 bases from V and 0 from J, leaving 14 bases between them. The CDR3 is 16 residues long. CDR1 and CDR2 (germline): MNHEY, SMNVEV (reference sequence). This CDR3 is CASSRLAGFSYNEQFF. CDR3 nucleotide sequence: TGTGCCAGCAGTCGCCTGGCGGGCTTCTCCTACAATGAGCAGTTCTTC.

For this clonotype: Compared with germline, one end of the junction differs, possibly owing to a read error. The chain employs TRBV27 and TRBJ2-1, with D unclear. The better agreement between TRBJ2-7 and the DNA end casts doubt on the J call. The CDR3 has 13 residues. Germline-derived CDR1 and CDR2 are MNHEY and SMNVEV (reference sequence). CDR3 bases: TGTACCAGCAGTTTATTAAATAAGGACGAGCAGTACTTC. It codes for CTSSLLNKDEQYF.

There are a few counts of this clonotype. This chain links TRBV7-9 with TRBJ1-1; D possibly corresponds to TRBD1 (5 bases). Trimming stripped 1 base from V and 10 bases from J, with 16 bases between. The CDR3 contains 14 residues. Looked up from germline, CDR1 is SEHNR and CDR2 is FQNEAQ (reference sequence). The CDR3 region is CASSLGDARGVAFF. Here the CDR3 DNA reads TGTGCCAGCAGCTTAGGCGACGCTCGGGGGGTAGCTTTCTTT. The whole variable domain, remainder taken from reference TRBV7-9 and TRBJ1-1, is DTGVSQNPRHKITKRGQNVTFRCDPISEHNRLYWYRQTLGQGPEFLTYFQNEAQLEKSRLLSDRFSAERPKGSFSTLEIQRTEQGDSAMYLCASSLGDARGVAFFGQGTRLTVV.

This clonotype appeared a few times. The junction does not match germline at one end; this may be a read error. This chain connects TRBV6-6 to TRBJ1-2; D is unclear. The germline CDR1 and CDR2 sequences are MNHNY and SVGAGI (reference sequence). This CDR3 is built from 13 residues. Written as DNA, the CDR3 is TGTGCCGGCAGTTACAACATGCTATGGAGCTACACCTTC. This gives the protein CAGSYNMLWSYTF.

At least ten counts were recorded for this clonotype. DNA of the CDR3: TGCAGTGCTAGGTTCGGTGAGACCCAGTACTTC. Amino acids: CSARFGETQYF. The chain employs TRBV20-1 and TRBJ2-5; no clear D. The CDR3 loop spans 11 amino acids. Germline CDR1 DFQATT, CDR2 SNEGSKA (reference sequence). Trimming cost V 3 bases and J 5 bases, with 7 bases left between them.